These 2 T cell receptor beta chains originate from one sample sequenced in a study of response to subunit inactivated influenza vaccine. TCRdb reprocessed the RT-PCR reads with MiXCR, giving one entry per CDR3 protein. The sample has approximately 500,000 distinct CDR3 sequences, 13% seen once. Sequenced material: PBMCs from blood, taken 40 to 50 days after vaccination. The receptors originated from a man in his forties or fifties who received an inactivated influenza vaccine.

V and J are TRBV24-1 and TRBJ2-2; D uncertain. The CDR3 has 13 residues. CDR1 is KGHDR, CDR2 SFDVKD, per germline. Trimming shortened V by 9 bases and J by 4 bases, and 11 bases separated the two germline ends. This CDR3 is CATAWSLTGELFF. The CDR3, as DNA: TGTGCCACCGCCTGGTCTCTCACCGGGGAGCTGTTTTTT.

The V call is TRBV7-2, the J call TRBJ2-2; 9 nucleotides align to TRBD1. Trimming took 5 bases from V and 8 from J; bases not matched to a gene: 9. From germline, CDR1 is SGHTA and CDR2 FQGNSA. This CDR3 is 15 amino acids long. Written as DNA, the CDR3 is TGTGCCAGCAGCCCCCGGGACAGGGTCAGGGGGGAGCTGTTTTTT. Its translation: CASSPRDRVRGELFF. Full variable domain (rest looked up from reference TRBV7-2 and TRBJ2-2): GAGVSQSPSNKVTEKGKDVELRCDPISGHTALYWYRQSLGQGLEFLIYFQGNSAPDKSGLPSDRFSAERTGGSVSTLTIQRTQQEDSAVYLCASSPRDRVRGELFFGEGSRLTVL.